This T cell receptor beta chain was obtained from a study of cytomegalovirus exposure and HLA in healthy donors. Study-level findings and limits: The study reported that TCR beta sequences accurately predicted HLA-A and HLA-B alleles in most subjects. An assumption of roughly uniform sequencing depth across donors underlay the presence/absence analyses.

A remark on this clone: The antigen is undetermined.

In the PCR, 60 Vbeta and 13 Jbeta primers were used. Authors' data handling: An analysis that came later counted 80 million or so unique TCR beta chains, around 10 million shared. Generated by immunoSEQ multiplex PCR, the TCRdb table keeps only in-frame clones and is missing some. The V and J calls and clone size come from that table; D and trimming were worked out from the DNA. This repertoire shows roughly 140,000 clones, approximately 79% found once; its top ten account for roughly 0.68%. Each of the donors was a healthy bone marrow donor. Material for sequencing was PBMCs. The TCR was taken from a male donor in good health and CMV-seronegative.

DNA of the CDR3: TGTGCCAGCAGCGGACAGGGAGGCGAACTACGAAAACTGTTTTTT. Protein product: CASSGQGGELRKLFF. The chain recombines TRBV2 with TRBJ1-4; 8 nucleotides line up with TRBD1. The CDR3 consists of 15 residues. V lost 6 bases, J lost 10 bases, and 13 bases stayed unmatched. Germline V gene data show CDR1 as SNHLY and CDR2 as FYNNEI.